This section outlines one T cell receptor beta chain sequence together with its context. The data were taken from a study of identical twins. MiXCR was run by TCRdb on the 5' RACE reads, yielding one entry per CDR3 protein. The sample has around 490,000 distinct CDR3 sequences; approximately 16% are singletons. The CDR3 has 10 amino acids. The ends were cut back, 7 bases at V and 2 bases at J, with 2 bases in the middle. Germline V gives CDR1 MNHEY, CDR2 SMNVEV (reference sequence). The sample also formed part of further work on yellow fever vaccine responses in identical twins.

The chain couples TRBV27 to TRBJ2-5; D gene uncertain. The receptor was derived from a woman in her late teens or twenties in good health. Sequences were obtained from CD4+ T cells sorted from blood. The CDR3: CASTQETQYF. The CDR3 nucleotides are TGTGCCAGCACTCAAGAGACCCAGTACTTC.